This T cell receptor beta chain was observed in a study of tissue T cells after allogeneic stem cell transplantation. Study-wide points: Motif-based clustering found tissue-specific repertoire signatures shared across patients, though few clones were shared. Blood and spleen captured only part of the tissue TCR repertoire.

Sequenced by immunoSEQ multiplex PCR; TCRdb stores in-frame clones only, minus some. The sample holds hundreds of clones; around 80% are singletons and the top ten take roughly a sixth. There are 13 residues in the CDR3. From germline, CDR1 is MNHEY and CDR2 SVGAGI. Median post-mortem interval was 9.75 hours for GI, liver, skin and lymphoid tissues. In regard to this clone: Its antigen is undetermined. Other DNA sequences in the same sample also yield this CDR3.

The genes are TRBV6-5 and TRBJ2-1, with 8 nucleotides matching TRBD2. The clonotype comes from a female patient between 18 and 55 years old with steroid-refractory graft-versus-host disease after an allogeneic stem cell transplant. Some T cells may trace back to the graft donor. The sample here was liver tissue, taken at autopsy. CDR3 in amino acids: CASGTRSYNEQFF. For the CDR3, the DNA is TGTGCTAGCGGGACTAGATCCTACAATGAGCAGTTCTTC.